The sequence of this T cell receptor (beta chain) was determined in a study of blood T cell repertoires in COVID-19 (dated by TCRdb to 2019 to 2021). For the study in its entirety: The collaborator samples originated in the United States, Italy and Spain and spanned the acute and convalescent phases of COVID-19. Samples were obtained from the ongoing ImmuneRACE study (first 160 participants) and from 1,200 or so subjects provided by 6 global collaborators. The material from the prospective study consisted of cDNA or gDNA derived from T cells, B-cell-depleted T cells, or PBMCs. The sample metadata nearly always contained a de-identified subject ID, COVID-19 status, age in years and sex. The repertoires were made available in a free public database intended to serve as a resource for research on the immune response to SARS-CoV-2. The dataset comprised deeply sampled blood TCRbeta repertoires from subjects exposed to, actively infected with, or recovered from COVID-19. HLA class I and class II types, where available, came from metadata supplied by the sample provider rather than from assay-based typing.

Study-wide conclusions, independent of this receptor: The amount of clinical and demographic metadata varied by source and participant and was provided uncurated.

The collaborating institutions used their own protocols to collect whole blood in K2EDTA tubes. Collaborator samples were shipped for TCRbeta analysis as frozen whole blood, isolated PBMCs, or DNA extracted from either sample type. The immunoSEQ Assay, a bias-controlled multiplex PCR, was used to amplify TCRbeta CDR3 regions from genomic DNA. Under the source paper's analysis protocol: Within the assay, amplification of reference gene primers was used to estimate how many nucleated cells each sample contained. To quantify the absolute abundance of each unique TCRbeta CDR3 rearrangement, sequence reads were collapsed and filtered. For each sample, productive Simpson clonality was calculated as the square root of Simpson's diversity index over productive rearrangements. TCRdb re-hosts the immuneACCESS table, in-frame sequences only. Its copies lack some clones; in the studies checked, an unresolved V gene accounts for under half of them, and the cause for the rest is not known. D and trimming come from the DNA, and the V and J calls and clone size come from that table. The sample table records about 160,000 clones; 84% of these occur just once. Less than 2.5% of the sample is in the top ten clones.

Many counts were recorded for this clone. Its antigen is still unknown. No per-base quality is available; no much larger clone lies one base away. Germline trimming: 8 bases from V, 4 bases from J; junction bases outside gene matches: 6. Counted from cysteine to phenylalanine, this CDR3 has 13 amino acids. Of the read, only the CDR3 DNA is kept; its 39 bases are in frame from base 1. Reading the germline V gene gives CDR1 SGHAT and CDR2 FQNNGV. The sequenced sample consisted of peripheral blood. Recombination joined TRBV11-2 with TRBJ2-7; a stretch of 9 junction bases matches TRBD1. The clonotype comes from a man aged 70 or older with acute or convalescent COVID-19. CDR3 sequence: CASQWDREYEQYF. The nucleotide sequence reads TGTGCCAGCCAATGGGACAGGGAATACGAGCAGTACTTC.